The source of this T cell receptor beta chain is a study of T cell repertoires in cytomegalovirus infection. On the study more broadly: Indications came from public TCR beta signatures; they pointed to CMV infection and to a matching HLA type.

Notes on the study in general: The ex vivo response was dominated by HLA-C-restricted CMV-specific TCR beta clonotypes.

Each CDR3 protein gets one entry after TCRdb re-called the reads with MiXCR. Of more than 400,000 distinct CDR3 sequences listed, around 27% are singletons. Germline CDR1 and CDR2: ENHRY and SYGVKD. The CDR3 runs to 15 residues. V trimming: 6 bases; J trimming: 5 bases; junction bases outside the gene matches: 6. The table lists this clonotype with a few counts. The antigen is unknown. The sample consisted of PBMCs. This chain uses TRBV10-3 with TRBJ2-5; 13 positions agree with TRBD2. The sequence was obtained from a human donor in good health (CMV status not recorded). Some clones in this sample may be carry-over from other donors' samples. CDR3 sequence: CAISRTSGSGETQYF. The CDR3 coding sequence is TGTGCCATCAGCCGGACTAGCGGGAGTGGGGAGACCCAGTACTTC.